The sequence of this TCR beta chain was determined in a study of early T cells in non-severe SARS-CoV-2 infection. At the level of the study: Unpaired chains resulted from sequencing bulk RNA of unsorted whole blood.

This clonotype has just a few counts. Individual cDNA molecules each received unique molecular identifiers attached to them. TCRdb passed the 5' RACE reads through MiXCR, listing each CDR3 protein once. Of roughly 52,000 distinct CDR3 sequences in the sample, under 8.5% were seen once. The specimen was whole blood, collected at baseline. The TCR sequence derives from an adult who was a healthcare worker with PCR-confirmed SARS-CoV-2 infection or an uninfected control (not recorded which).

The DNA of the CDR3 is TGTGCCAGCACCTCCGAGGACTTTGGCAAAAACATTCAGTACTTC. Its translation is CASTSEDFGKNIQYF. The V and J genes are TRBV28 and TRBJ2-4, with TRBD2 as a possible D gene (5 bases). Germline V gene sequence: CDR1 MDHEN, CDR2 SYDVKM. The V gene lost 7 bases and the J gene lost 3 bases, with 16 bases spanning the gap. The CDR3 totals 15 residues.